The rows below give T cell receptor beta chains drawn from one sample of a study of post-analysis software for immune sequencing data. TCRdb passed the PCR reads through MiXCR, listing each CDR3 protein once. The data hold about 460,000 distinct CDR3 sequences, with under 55% observed a single time. Source material: blood. All receptors come from a girl under 18 with multiple sclerosis. Each CDR3 is given with its conserved first and last residue. A D gene is named only where the DNA matches it firmly.

j_gene: TRBJ2-1
v_gene: TRBV3-1
d_gene: -
CDR3aa: CASSTDYNEQFF

j_gene: TRBJ1-2
v_gene: TRBV20-1
d_gene: TRBD1
CDR3aa: CSAVEDRAGYTF

j_gene: TRBJ2-3
v_gene: TRBV5-1
d_gene: TRBD2
CDR3aa: CASSSAISGPTDTQYF

j_gene: TRBJ2-3
v_gene: TRBV5-1
d_gene: -
CDR3aa: CASRSEDTQYF

j_gene: TRBJ2-6
v_gene: TRBV15
d_gene: -
CDR3aa: CATSRHGEAGANVLTF

j_gene: TRBJ2-4
v_gene: TRBV6-5
d_gene: TRBD1
CDR3aa: CTSSKGTGGYQSIQYF

j_gene: TRBJ2-7
v_gene: TRBV5-6
d_gene: -
CDR3aa: CASSNSYEQYF

j_gene: -
v_gene: TRBV5-6
d_gene: TRBD1
CDR3aa: CASSPGPGTGGKTQYF

j_gene: TRBJ2-4
v_gene: TRBV20-1
d_gene: TRBD2
CDR3aa: CSASHSGSFHIQYF

j_gene: TRBJ1-1
v_gene: TRBV10-3
d_gene: TRBD1
CDR3aa: CAIPRQGAGGTEAFF

j_gene: TRBJ1-1
v_gene: TRBV20-1
d_gene: TRBD1
CDR3aa: CSAGGEGAGEAFF

j_gene: -
v_gene: TRBV5-1
d_gene: -
CDR3aa: CTSSESSSYEQYF

j_gene: TRBJ2-5
v_gene: TRBV28
d_gene: -
CDR3aa: CASSLSRPGETQYF

j_gene: TRBJ2-5
v_gene: TRBV5-1
d_gene: TRBD2
CDR3aa: CASTWTGGRTQETQYF

j_gene: TRBJ1-1
v_gene: TRBV20-1
d_gene: -
CDR3aa: CSAREGTAGAAFF

j_gene: TRBJ2-3
v_gene: TRBV9
d_gene: TRBD1
CDR3aa: CASRPGTGRYTDTQYF

j_gene: TRBJ1-2
v_gene: TRBV20-1
d_gene: -
CDR3aa: CSAREFGDGYTF

j_gene: TRBJ1-2
v_gene: TRBV7-3
d_gene: -
CDR3aa: CASSLDPATGTSYTF

j_gene: TRBJ2-7
v_gene: TRBV5-1
d_gene: -
CDR3aa: CASSLAGRDQGWEQYF

j_gene: TRBJ2-7
v_gene: TRBV6-5
d_gene: -
CDR3aa: CATSGVGEQYF

j_gene: TRBJ2-1
v_gene: TRBV4-2
d_gene: -
CDR3aa: CASSRDYRSYNEQFF

j_gene: TRBJ2-1
v_gene: TRBV27
d_gene: TRBD2
CDR3aa: CASSFRLAGTEQFF